The 11 T cell receptor beta chains given below trace back to one sample, sequenced in a study of shared clonotypes between healthy human individuals. Measured with immunoSEQ multiplex PCR; TCRdb has only the in-frame clones, and not every one. The repertoire has more than 2 million clones, under 97% of them found once; the top ten carry more than 0.1%. The sample taken for sequencing was naive CD4+ T cells sorted from blood. Subset denoted: CD45RA+ positively selected. These TCRs come from a man aged 18-30 years in good health.

The V gene is TRBV6-6, the J gene TRBJ2-2; D is unresolved. The CDR3 length is 14 residues. Germline values: CDR1 MNHNY, CDR2 SVGAGI (reference sequence). Trimming removed 6 bases at V and 3 bases at J, with 11 bases between. This chain's CDR3 is CASSPTGYTGELFF. In DNA, the CDR3 is TGTGCCAGCAGCCCTACGGGCTACACCGGGGAGCTGTTTTTT.

The chain couples TRBV5-1 to TRBJ2-1; 7 bases are shared with TRBD2. The J segment lost 7 bases and the V segment lost 0 bases, leaving 7 bases of the junction unmatched. The CDR3 consists of 15 residues. Germline CDR1 reads SGHRS; CDR2 reads YFSETQ. The DNA of the CDR3 is TGCGCCAGCAGCTTGGTGGCTAGCGGTGAGAATGAGCAGTTCTTC. Translation: CASSLVASGENEQFF.

This clone has a single count. The chain couples TRBV4-3 to TRBJ1-6; possible D gene TRBD1, 6 bases. The germline V and J ends were trimmed by 3 bases and 4 bases, with 10 bases remaining between them. The CDR3 totals 15 residues. Germline lookup yields CDR1 LGHNA and CDR2 YSLEER. CDR3 nucleotides: TGCGCCAGCAGCCAGCGGGACATGTATAATTCACCCCTCCACTTT. Amino acid sequence: CASSQRDMYNSPLHF.

The CDR3 DNA reads TGTGCCAGCAGCTTCGTTACGGACGAGCAGTACTTC. Translation: CASSFVTDEQYF. The V and J genes are TRBV7-8 and TRBJ2-7; D gene ambiguous. CDR3 length: 12 amino acids. The ends were cut back, 3 bases at V and 5 bases at J, with 8 bases in the middle. CDR1 is SGHVS and CDR2 is FQNEAQ in the germline V gene.

The chain employs TRBV18 and TRBJ1-1; TRBD1 agrees at 10 bases. In germline, CDR1 is KGHSH, CDR2 LQKENI. The CDR3 covers 15 residues. Trimming removed 6 bases from V and 5 bases from J; junction bases left unmatched: 9. The CDR3 spells CASSPGQGKGTEAFF. CDR3 in DNA: TGTGCCAGCTCGCCGGGACAGGGGAAAGGGACTGAAGCTTTCTTT.

The genes are TRBV4-3 and TRBJ2-7; 7 bases match TRBD1. V lost 2 bases and J lost 3; bases outside the gene matches: 4. Germline V gene lookup returns CDR1 LGHNA and CDR2 YSLEER. This CDR3 comprises 14 residues. The CDR3 loop is CASSQSTGLYEQYF. DNA of the CDR3: TGCGCCAGCAGCCAATCGACAGGGCTCTACGAGCAGTACTTC.

This clone showed up just once. This chain uses TRBV2 with TRBJ2-1; 7 bases align to TRBD2. Unmatched junction bases numbered 6, after V lost 7 bases and J lost 9 bases. The germline CDR1 and CDR2 sequences are SNHLY and FYNNEI. CDR3 length: 12 residues. The CDR3 spells CASILPGGEQFF. CDR3 DNA: TGTGCCAGCATCCTCCCGGGGGGTGAGCAGTTCTTC.

The chain joins TRBV5-1 to TRBJ2-3; 9 bases are shared with TRBD2. The CDR3 has 16 residues. The junction had 8 bases not matched to a gene; V was cut back by 6 bases and J by 0 bases. Germline loops: CDR1 SGHRS, CDR2 YFSETQ. CDR3 DNA: TGCGCCAGCACGTATAGCGGGAGTATCAGCACAGATACGCAGTATTTT. Its protein is CASTYSGSISTDTQYF.

The V gene is TRBV28, the J gene TRBJ2-3; perhaps TRBD1 as D (6 bases). The CDR3 totals 16 residues. V was clipped by 5 bases and J by 6 bases, with 21 bases between them. In germline, CDR1 is MDHEN, CDR2 SYDVKM. The CDR3 DNA sequence: TGTGCCAGCAGTAGGGGACACGGGCGAGGATTGGATACGCAGTATTTT. This sequence encodes CASSRGHGRGLDTQYF. The entire variable domain, with the rest obtained from reference TRBV28 and TRBJ2-3, is as follows: DVKVTQSSRYLVKRTGEKVFLECVQDMDHENMFWYRQDPGLGLRLIYFSYDVKMKEKGDIPEGYSVSREKKERFSLILESASTNQTSMYLCASSRGHGRGLDTQYFGPGTRLTVL.

This chain joins TRBV4-3 and TRBJ2-2; no definite D call. Germline assignment: CDR1 LGHNA and CDR2 YSLEER. There are 14 residues in the CDR3. V gave up 0 bases and J gave up 3 bases, with 5 bases separating them. CDR3 bases: TGCGCCAGCAGCCAAGACGCGGACACCGGGGAGCTGTTTTTT. Its translation: CASSQDADTGELFF.

This clone was seen just once. CDR3 DNA: TGTGCCAGCAGCTTAGGTTCAGGGGGGAATCAGCCCCAGCATTTT. Protein product: CASSLGSGGNQPQHF. This chain uses TRBV7-2 with TRBJ1-5, with 7 bases matching TRBD1. From germline, CDR1 is SGHTA and CDR2 FQGNSA. V was pared by 1 base and J by 4 bases, with 4 bases of the junction left unmatched. The CDR3 extends over 15 amino acids.